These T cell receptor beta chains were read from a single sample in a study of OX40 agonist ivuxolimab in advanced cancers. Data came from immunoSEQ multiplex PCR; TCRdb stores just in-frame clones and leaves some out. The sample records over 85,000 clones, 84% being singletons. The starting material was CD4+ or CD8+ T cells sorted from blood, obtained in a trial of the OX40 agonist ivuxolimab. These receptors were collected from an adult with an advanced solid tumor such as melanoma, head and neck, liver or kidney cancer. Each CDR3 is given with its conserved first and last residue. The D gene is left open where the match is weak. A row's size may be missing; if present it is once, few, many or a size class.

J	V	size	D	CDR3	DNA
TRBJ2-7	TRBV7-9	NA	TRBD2	CASSFSFGSGEVYEQYF	TGTGCCAGCAGCTTTTCGTTTGGAAGCGGGGAAGTCTACGAGCAGTACTTC
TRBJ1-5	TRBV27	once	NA	CASSLEGKGNQPQHF	TGTGCCAGCAGTTTGGAGGGCAAAGGCAATCAGCCCCAGCATTTT
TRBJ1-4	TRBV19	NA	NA	CASSIEHSTNEKLFF	TGTGCCAGTAGTATAGAACATTCAACTAATGAAAAACTGTTTTTT
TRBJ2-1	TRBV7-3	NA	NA	CASSLTLSSPYNEQFF	TGTGCCAGCAGCTTAACGTTATCCTCACCATACAATGAGCAGTTCTTC
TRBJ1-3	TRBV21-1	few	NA	CASSKVFGTASSGNTIYF	TGTGCCAGCAGCAAAGTGTTTGGGACAGCGAGCTCTGGAAACACCATATATTTT
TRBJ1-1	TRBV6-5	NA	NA	CASSTVTEAFF	TGTGCCAGCAGCACAGTCACTGAAGCTTTCTTT
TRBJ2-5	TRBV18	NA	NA	CASSPKEGAQETQYF	TGTGCCAGCTCGCCAAAGGAAGGGGCCCAAGAGACCCAGTACTTC
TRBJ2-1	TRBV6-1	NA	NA	CASIEQFSSYNEQFF	TGTGCCAGCATAGAGCAGTTTAGCTCCTACAATGAGCAGTTCTTC
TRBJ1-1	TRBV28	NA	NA	CASSFPGAGLAEAFF	TGTGCCAGCAGTTTCCCTGGGGCAGGGCTGGCTGAAGCTTTCTTT
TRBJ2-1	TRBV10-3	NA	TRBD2	CAISGWGGYEQFF	TGTGCCATCAGTGGTTGGGGGGGGTATGAGCAGTTCTTC
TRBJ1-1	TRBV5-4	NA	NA	CASSLRGSTEAFF	TGTGCCAGCAGCTTGAGGGGATCCACTGAAGCTTTCTTT
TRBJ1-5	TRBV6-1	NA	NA	CASNQYLVNQPQHF	TGTGCCAGCAACCAGTATTTAGTGAATCAGCCCCAGCATTTT
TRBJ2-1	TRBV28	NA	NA	CASRDSSYNEQFF	TGTGCCAGCAGGGACTCCTCCTACAATGAGCAGTTCTTC
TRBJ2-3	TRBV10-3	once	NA	CAISESVGSDTQYF	TGTGCCATCAGTGAAAGTGTGGGGTCGGATACGCAGTATTTT
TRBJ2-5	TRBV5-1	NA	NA	CASSFRETQYF	TGCGCCAGCAGCTTCAGGGAGACCCAGTACTTC
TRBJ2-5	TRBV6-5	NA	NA	CASSGTPQETQYF	TGTGCCAGCTCGGGGACACCTCAAGAGACCCAGTACTTC
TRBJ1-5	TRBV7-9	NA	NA	CASSLGTGYNQPQHF	TGTGCCAGCAGCTTAGGTACGGGGTACAATCAGCCCCAGCATTTT
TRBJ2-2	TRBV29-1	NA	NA	CSVARESTGELFF	TGCAGCGTTGCCAGGGAAAGTACCGGGGAGCTGTTTTTT
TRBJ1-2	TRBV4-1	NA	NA	CASSIRDTEFYGYTF	TGCGCCAGCAGCATCCGGGACACCGAGTTCTATGGCTACACCTTC
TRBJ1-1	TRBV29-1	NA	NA	CSVGWYGTEAFF	TGCAGCGTTGGCTGGTACGGGACTGAAGCTTTCTTT
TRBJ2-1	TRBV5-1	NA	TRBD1	CASSLAGQGRHEQFF	TGCGCCAGCAGCTTGGCCGGACAGGGAAGGCATGAGCAGTTCTTC
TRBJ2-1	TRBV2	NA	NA	CASSVAGYNEQFF	TGTGCCAGCAGTGTTGCAGGTTACAATGAGCAGTTCTTC
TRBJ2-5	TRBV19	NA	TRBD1	CASSIGQGWETQYF	TGTGCCAGTAGTATAGGACAGGGTTGGGAGACCCAGTACTTC
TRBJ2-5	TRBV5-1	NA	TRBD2	CASSSGTRETQYF	TGCGCCAGCAGCTCCGGGACTAGGGAGACCCAGTACTTC
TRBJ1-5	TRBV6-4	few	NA	CREGPQHF	TGTAGGGAGGGGCCCCAGCATTTT
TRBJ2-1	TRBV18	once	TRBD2	CASSLSGETSGGNEQFF	TGTGCCAGCTCACTTTCTGGGGAGACTAGCGGGGGGAATGAGCAGTTCTTC
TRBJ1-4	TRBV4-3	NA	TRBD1	CASSPGQGSEKLFF	TGCGCCAGCAGCCCTGGACAGGGAAGCGAAAAACTGTTTTTT
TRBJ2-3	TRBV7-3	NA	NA	CASSSAQGDTQYF	TGTGCCAGCAGCTCCGCCCAGGGAGATACGCAGTATTTT
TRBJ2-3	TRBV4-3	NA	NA	CASSRAAGTDTQYF	TGCGCCAGCAGCCGAGCCGCCGGTACAGATACGCAGTATTTT
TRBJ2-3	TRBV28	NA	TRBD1	CASSSTGGTDTQYF	TGTGCCAGCAGTTCGACAGGGGGTACAGATACGCAGTATTTT
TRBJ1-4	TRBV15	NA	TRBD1	CATSNRGTGLDEKLFF	TGTGCCACCAGCAACCGAGGGACAGGCCTGGATGAAAAACTGTTTTTT
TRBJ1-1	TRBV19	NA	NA	CASTRTTEAFF	TGTGCCAGTACCCGGACCACTGAAGCTTTCTTT
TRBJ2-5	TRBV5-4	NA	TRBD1	CASSRDREETQYF	TGTGCCAGCAGCAGGGACAGGGAAGAGACCCAGTACTTC
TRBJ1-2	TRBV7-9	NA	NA	CASSFQPGDGYTF	TGTGCCAGCAGCTTCCAACCAGGTGATGGCTACACCTTC
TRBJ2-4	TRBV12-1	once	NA	CAGGPGGENIQYF	TGTGCCGGAGGCCCGGGGGGGGAAAACATTCAGTACTTC
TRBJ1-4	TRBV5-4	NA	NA	CASSADSLNEKLFF	TGTGCCAGCAGCGCGGACAGTCTCAATGAAAAACTGTTTTTT
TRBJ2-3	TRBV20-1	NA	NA	CSERGSDTQYF	TGCAGTGAACGGGGCTCAGATACGCAGTATTTT
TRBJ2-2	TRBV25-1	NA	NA	CASSGRSSNTGELFF	TGTGCCAGCTCGGGACGGTCCTCGAACACCGGGGAGCTGTTTTTT
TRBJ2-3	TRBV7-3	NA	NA	CASSLAGSDTQYF	TGTGCCAGCAGCTTAGCTGGTTCAGATACGCAGTATTTT
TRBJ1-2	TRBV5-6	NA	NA	CASSSMTALYGYTF	TGTGCCAGCAGCAGCATGACAGCTCTCTATGGCTACACCTTC
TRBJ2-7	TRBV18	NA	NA	CASSSPVFEQYF	TGTGCCAGCTCATCCCCTGTGTTCGAGCAGTACTTC